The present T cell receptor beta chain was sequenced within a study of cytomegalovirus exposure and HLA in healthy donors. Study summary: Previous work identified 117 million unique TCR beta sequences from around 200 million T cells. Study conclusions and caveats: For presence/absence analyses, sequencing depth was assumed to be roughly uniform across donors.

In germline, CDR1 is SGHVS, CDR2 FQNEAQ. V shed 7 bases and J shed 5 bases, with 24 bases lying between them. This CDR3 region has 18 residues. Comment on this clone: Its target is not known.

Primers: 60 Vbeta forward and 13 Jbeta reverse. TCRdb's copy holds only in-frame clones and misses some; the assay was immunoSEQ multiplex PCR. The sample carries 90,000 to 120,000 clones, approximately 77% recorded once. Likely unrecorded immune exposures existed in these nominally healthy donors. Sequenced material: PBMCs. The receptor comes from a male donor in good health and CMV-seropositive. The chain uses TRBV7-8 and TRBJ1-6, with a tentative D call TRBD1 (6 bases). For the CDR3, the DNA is TGTGCCAGCACCCACTACGCTTTTGGGGAGGGGGATAATTCACCCCTCCACTTT. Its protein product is CASTHYAFGEGDNSPLHF. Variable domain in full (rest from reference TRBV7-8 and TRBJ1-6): GAGVSQSPRYKVAKRGQDVALRCDPISGHVSLFWYQQALGQGPEFLTYFQNEAQLDKSGLPSDRFFAERPEGSVSTLKIQRTQQEDSAVYLCASTHYAFGEGDNSPLHFGNGTRLTVT.